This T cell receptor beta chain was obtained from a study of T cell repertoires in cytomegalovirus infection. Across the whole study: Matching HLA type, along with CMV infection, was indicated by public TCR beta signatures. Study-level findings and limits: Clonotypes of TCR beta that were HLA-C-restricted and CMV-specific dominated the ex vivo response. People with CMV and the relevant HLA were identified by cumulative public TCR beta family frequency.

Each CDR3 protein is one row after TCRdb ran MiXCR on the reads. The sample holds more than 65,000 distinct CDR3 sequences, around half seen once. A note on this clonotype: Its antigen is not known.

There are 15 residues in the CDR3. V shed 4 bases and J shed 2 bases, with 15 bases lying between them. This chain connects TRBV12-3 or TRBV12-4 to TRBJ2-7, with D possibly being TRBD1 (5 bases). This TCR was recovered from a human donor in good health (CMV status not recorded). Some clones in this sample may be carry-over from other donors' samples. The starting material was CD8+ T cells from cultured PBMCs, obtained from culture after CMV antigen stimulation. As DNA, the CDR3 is TGTGCCAGCAGTTACTCCAGGGTAGGCACCTACGAGCAGTACTTC. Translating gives CASSYSRVGTYEQYF.